This entry describes one T cell receptor (beta chain). Libraries were prepared by immunoSEQ multiplex PCR; TCRdb keeps only in-frame clonotypes and omits some of them. This table holds about 280,000 clones, approximately 82% found once. The data were obtained in a study of blood T cell repertoires in COVID-19. On the study more broadly: Whether acute or convalescent, the COVID-19 samples came from the United States, Italy and Spain. T cells, B-cell-depleted T cells, or PBMCs supplied cDNA or gDNA.

Recruitment covered 25 or so US areas and drew participants whose ages spanned roughly 18 to 95 years. Participant reports of clinical history set cohort assignment. The TCR originated in a man aged 35 to 55 who had been exposed to COVID-19. Sample: PBMCs or T cells enriched from blood (not recorded which).

The CDR3: CASRQGGSTDTQYF. CDR3 bases: TGTGCCAGCAGACAGGGGGGCAGTACAGATACGCAGTATTTT. The chain links TRBV6-5 to TRBJ2-3; the match to TRBD1 covers 8 bases. The trim removed 6 bases at V and 3 bases at J, leaving 5 bases unmatched. In germline, CDR1 is MNHEY, CDR2 SVGAGI. This CDR3 spans 14 amino acids.